Listed below are T cell receptor beta chains from one sample, sequenced in a study of Ad26.COV2.S vaccination and SARS-CoV-2 variants. Method: immunoSEQ multiplex PCR; TCRdb's copy keeps in-frame clones and lacks some. This table has around 300,000 clones, less than 90% appearing once. Specimen: peripheral blood, collected in a trial of Ad26.COV2.S vaccine versus placebo. All receptors derive from a person between 18 and 60 years old who received the Ad26.COV2.S COVID-19 vaccine or a placebo. The CDR3 runs from the conserved cysteine through the conserved F or W. The D gene is left open where the match is weak. Clone size, where shown, is once, few, many, or a class for clones that have expanded.

TRBD2	TRBV2	-	TRBJ2-3	15	TGTGCCAGCAGTGTCACTAGCGGGTTCACAGATACGCAGTATTTT	CASSVTSGFTDTQYF
TRBD1	TRBV24-1	-	TRBJ2-1	16	TGTGCCACCAGTGATGTCGGACAGGGGGCGGACAATGAGCAGTTCTTC	CATSDVGQGADNEQFF
TRBD2	TRBV5-1	-	TRBJ2-1	12	TGCGCCAGCAGCTGGACTAGCGGAGGGCAGTTCTTC	CASSWTSGGQFF
-	TRBV19	-	TRBJ2-5	12	TGTGCCAGTAGTATGGGTGGGGCGACCCAGTACTTC	CASSMGGATQYF
TRBD1	TRBV19	-	TRBJ2-7	15	TGTGCCAGTAGCGAGGGACAGACGACGTTCTACGAGCAGTACTTC	CASSEGQTTFYEQYF
-	TRBV5-4	-	TRBJ2-5	15	TGTGCCAGCAGCCCCAAGGAAGGTTACAAAGAGACCCAGTACTTC	CASSPKEGYKETQYF
TRBD2	TRBV7-2	-	TRBJ2-1	15	TGTGCCAGCAGCCCCTCCGGGACTAGCGGGAGCCAAAGGATCTTC	CASSPSGTSGSQRIF
TRBD2	TRBV2	-	TRBJ2-7	14	TGTGCCAGCACCCGACTAGCGGGGGGCTACGAGCAGTACTTC	CASTRLAGGYEQYF
-	TRBV28	-	TRBJ2-7	15	TGTGCCAGCAGTTTATCCCTCGACAGGTCCTACGAGCAGTACTTC	CASSLSLDRSYEQYF
-	TRBV28	-	TRBJ1-5	15	TGTGCCAGCAGTCGATACGGGACGTCCGAAGGGCCCCAGCATTTT	CASSRYGTSEGPQHF
-	TRBV28	-	TRBJ1-2	13	TGTGCCAGCAGTTTAACGGGGGATACGGGCTACACCTTC	CASSLTGDTGYTF
-	TRBV30	-	TRBJ2-3	11	TGTGCCTGGAGTTTGGCAGATACGCAGTATTTT	CAWSLADTQYF
TRBD2	TRBV5-1	-	TRBJ2-1	15	TGCGCCAGCAGCTTGCGGGCGGGGGGGCCCAATGAGCAGTTCTTC	CASSLRAGGPNEQFF
TRBD1	TRBV5-6	-	TRBJ1-5	18	TGTGCCAGCAGCACCTTAGGACAGGGCAATCTAGGTAATCAGCCCCAGCATTTT	CASSTLGQGNLGNQPQHF
TRBD1	TRBV24-1	-	TRBJ2-1	15	TGTGCCACCAGTGAAAAGAGACAGGGGTACAATGAGCAGTTCTTC	CATSEKRQGYNEQFF
-	TRBV3-1/TRBV3-2	once	TRBJ1-1	13	TGTGCCAGCAGCCAGGGTGGGAGAACTGAAGCTTTCTTT	CASSQGGRTEAFF
-	TRBV19	-	TRBJ2-3	13	TGTGCCAGTAGTATTTCCGGAACAGATACGCAGTATTTT	CASSISGTDTQYF
-	TRBV28	-	TRBJ2-5	13	TGTGCCAGCAGTCCTCAGGGTCGGGAGACCCAGTACTTC	CASSPQGRETQYF
-	TRBV4-1	once	TRBJ2-7	14	TGCGCCAGCAAGTCGGCCTGGTTAAGCTACGAGCAGTACTTC	CASKSAWLSYEQYF
-	TRBV28	once	TRBJ2-7	14	TGTGCCAGCAGTTTGATTCCGGGACTGAGCGAGCAGTACTTC	CASSLIPGLSEQYF
TRBD2	TRBV28	-	TRBJ2-1	15	TGTGCCAGCAGGAGGACTAGCGGGAGCTACAATGAGCAGTTCTTC	CASRRTSGSYNEQFF
-	TRBV4-1	-	TRBJ2-1	18	TGCGCCAGCAGCCAAGAAAGGGCCAACGGCTACCTATACAATGAGCAGTTCTTC	CASSQERANGYLYNEQFF
-	TRBV12-3/TRBV12-4	-	TRBJ2-5	13	TGTGCCAGCAGTTTCGACAGACAAGAGACCCAGTACTTC	CASSFDRQETQYF
-	TRBV27	-	TRBJ2-7	15	TGTGCCAGCAGTTTAGTATTCCAGGAGGGGCTCGAGCAGTACTTC	CASSLVFQEGLEQYF
TRBD1	TRBV7-2	once	TRBJ2-7	13	TGTGCCAGCAGCAGGACAGGGGGCTACGAGCAGTACTTC	CASSRTGGYEQYF
TRBD1	TRBV2	-	TRBJ1-1	14	TGTGCCAGCAGTTTGGGACAGGGGAACACTGAAGCTTTCTTT	CASSLGQGNTEAFF
TRBD1	TRBV5-6	-	TRBJ1-3	16	TGTGCCAGCAGCCTTCGACAGGGAACCTCTGGAAACACCATATATTTT	CASSLRQGTSGNTIYF
-	TRBV5-4	-	TRBJ1-1	17	TGTGCCAGCAGCCCCACCCCAGGGGCTTTCCTGAACACTGAAGCTTTCTTT	CASSPTPGAFLNTEAFF
TRBD1	TRBV18	-	TRBJ2-7	16	TGTGCCAGCTCACGACAGGGGGATTTGCAGGGCTACGAGCAGTACTTC	CASSRQGDLQGYEQYF
-	TRBV10-3	-	TRBJ1-1	15	TGTGCCATCAGTGAGTCCCCGGAGAGGGGCACTGAAGCTTTCTTT	CAISESPERGTEAFF
-	TRBV4-3	once	TRBJ1-4	16	TGCGCCAGCAGCCAGAGGGTCGATCCAACTAATGAAAAACTGTTTTTT	CASSQRVDPTNEKLFF
TRBD2	TRBV19	-	TRBJ2-1	17	TGTGCCAGTAGTACACCGACTAGCTGGGGCTCCTACAATGAGCAGTTCTTC	CASSTPTSWGSYNEQFF
-	TRBV29-1	-	TRBJ1-2	13	TGCAGCGTTGTGCAGGTCTTACCGGGTAGCTACACCTTC	CSVVQVLPGSYTF
TRBD2	TRBV13	-	TRBJ2-7	15	TGTGCCAGCAGCTTAGGGCTAGCGGGACACTACGAGCAGTACTTC	CASSLGLAGHYEQYF
TRBD2	TRBV7-9	once	TRBJ2-1	14	TGTGCCAGCAGGGTGACTAGCGGGGCGAATGAGCAGTTCTTC	CASRVTSGANEQFF
TRBD2	TRBV4-1	once	TRBJ2-1	16	TGCGCCAGCAGCACCCTGACTAGCGGGAGAGTCAATGAGCAGTTCTTC	CASSTLTSGRVNEQFF
TRBD1	TRBV5-1	-	TRBJ1-2	14	TGCGCCAGCAGCTTGGGGGACAGGGACTATGGCTACACCTTC	CASSLGDRDYGYTF
-	TRBV7-9	-	TRBJ2-6	18	TGTGCCAGCAGCTCTCCTTGGACCGAGCCCTCTGGGGCCAACGTCCTGACTTTC	CASSSPWTEPSGANVLTF
TRBD2	TRBV4-3	-	TRBJ2-1	16	TGCGCCAGCAGCCAAGATACGGGGGGTCGCTACAATGAGCAGTTCTTC	CASSQDTGGRYNEQFF
-	TRBV3-1/TRBV3-2	-	TRBJ1-3	11	TGTGCCAGCAGCCAAGAAAACACCATATATTTT	CASSQENTIYF
-	TRBV19	-	TRBJ1-5	15	TGTGCCAGTAGCCCGGACACCCCGAGCAATCAGCCCCAGCATTTT	CASSPDTPSNQPQHF
-	TRBV19	-	TRBJ1-5	15	TGTGCCAGTAGTCCGCCCGGGACCCCGGTCCAGCCCCAGCATTTT	CASSPPGTPVQPQHF
-	TRBV5-1	-	TRBJ2-3	16	TGCGCCAGCAGCTTGGAGAGGGTAGGGGGAACAGATACGCAGTATTTT	CASSLERVGGTDTQYF
-	TRBV6-1	-	TRBJ1-1	16	TGTGCCAGCAGTGAGGGCAGGGGACTAATGAACACTGAAGCTTTCTTT	CASSEGRGLMNTEAFF
-	TRBV6-2/TRBV6-3	-	TRBJ2-2	15	TGTGCCAGCAGTTACTCCGGGACAAGCACCGGGGAGCTGTTTTTT	CASSYSGTSTGELFF
-	TRBV15	-	TRBJ1-2	15	TGTGCCACCAGCCCCATCGGGGCAGGACTTGGAGGCTACACCTTC	CATSPIGAGLGGYTF
-	TRBV24-1	-	TRBJ1-4	15	TGTGCCACCACCTTACCCTGGGACCGCGAAAGAAAACTGTTTTTT	CATTLPWDRERKLFF
TRBD1	TRBV4-1	-	TRBJ1-4	21	TGCGCCAGCAGCCACCCTGACAGGGACGACCCTCGAGTATCAACTAATGAAAAACTGTTTTTT	CASSHPDRDDPRVSTNEKLFF